These T cell receptor beta chains were read from a single sample in a study of beta chain features in type 1 diabetes. Profiled with immunoSEQ multiplex PCR; TCRdb holds only in-frame clones, not every one. The sample contains under 150,000 clones, roughly 53% of which appear only once. Input material: Tregs from blood. Every receptor here comes from a man younger than 30 in good health. Each CDR3 is given with its conserved first and last residue. The order of the fields is J gene, D gene, V gene, clone size, CDR3 DNA, CDR3 protein. A D gene is named only where the DNA matches it firmly. Size is stated for part of the rows, as once, few or many counts, or as a class when the clone is expanded.

j_gene: TRBJ2-7; d_gene: .; v_gene: TRBV29-1; abundance: .; CDR3nt: TGCAGCGCACGGGACTCCCAGAACTACGAGCAGTACTTC; CDR3aa: CSARDSQNYEQYF
j_gene: TRBJ2-6; d_gene: .; v_gene: TRBV28; abundance: .; CDR3nt: TGTGCCAGCAGTTGGGACAACTCTGGGGCCAACGTCCTGACTTTC; CDR3aa: CASSWDNSGANVLTF
j_gene: TRBJ1-3; d_gene: TRBD1; v_gene: TRBV28; abundance: .; CDR3nt: TGTGCCAGCAAACGGGACAGGGCCGGAAACACCATATATTTT; CDR3aa: CASKRDRAGNTIYF
j_gene: TRBJ1-1; d_gene: TRBD1; v_gene: TRBV7-2; abundance: .; CDR3nt: TGTGCCAGCATCTCGAGACAGGGATACACTGAAGCTTTCTTT; CDR3aa: CASISRQGYTEAFF
j_gene: TRBJ2-2; d_gene: TRBD1; v_gene: TRBV28; abundance: .; CDR3nt: TGTGCCAGCAGCCGACAGGGGAGGACCGGGGAGCTGTTTTTT; CDR3aa: CASSRQGRTGELFF
j_gene: TRBJ2-3; d_gene: TRBD2; v_gene: TRBV30; abundance: .; CDR3nt: TGTGCCTGGGCCCACGGGGGGGCCACAGATACGCAGTATTTT; CDR3aa: CAWAHGGATDTQYF
j_gene: TRBJ1-5; d_gene: TRBD1; v_gene: TRBV10-3; abundance: .; CDR3nt: TGTGCCATCAGTGTCGGACAGGGTGGTCAGCCCCAGCATTTT; CDR3aa: CAISVGQGGQPQHF
j_gene: TRBJ2-1; d_gene: .; v_gene: TRBV4-2; abundance: .; CDR3nt: TGTGCCAGCAGCTTAATATTCGGGGGTTCGGTTGAGCAGTTCTTC; CDR3aa: CASSLIFGGSVEQFF
j_gene: TRBJ2-7; d_gene: .; v_gene: TRBV9; abundance: .; CDR3nt: TGTGCCAGCAGCGTCGGTATGGGGAGGGAGCAGTACTTC; CDR3aa: CASSVGMGREQYF
j_gene: TRBJ2-7; d_gene: .; v_gene: TRBV9; abundance: .; CDR3nt: TGTGCCAGCAGCCCCACTTTCGGTATTTGGGAGCAGTACTTC; CDR3aa: CASSPTFGIWEQYF
j_gene: TRBJ2-1; d_gene: .; v_gene: TRBV19; abundance: few; CDR3nt: TGTGCCAGTAGTAACAGGGACAATGAGCAGTTCTTC; CDR3aa: CASSNRDNEQFF
j_gene: TRBJ2-6; d_gene: TRBD1; v_gene: TRBV7-2; abundance: .; CDR3nt: TGTGCCAGCAGCTTACAGGGACAGTTCTCGGTCCTGACTTTC; CDR3aa: CASSLQGQFSVLTF
j_gene: TRBJ1-1; d_gene: .; v_gene: TRBV6-1; abundance: .; CDR3nt: TGTGCCAGCACGCGGGTTTTGTACACTGAAGCTTTCTTT; CDR3aa: CASTRVLYTEAFF
j_gene: TRBJ2-7; d_gene: TRBD2; v_gene: TRBV7-2; abundance: .; CDR3nt: TGTGCCAGCAGCCGAGAGGGGACTAGCGCCTCCTACGAGCAGTACTTC; CDR3aa: CASSREGTSASYEQYF
j_gene: TRBJ2-7; d_gene: TRBD1; v_gene: TRBV9; abundance: .; CDR3nt: TGTGCCAGCAGCGGGAGGCCGGGACAGGGGGCGTGGGAGCAGTACTTC; CDR3aa: CASSGRPGQGAWEQYF
j_gene: TRBJ1-2; d_gene: TRBD1; v_gene: TRBV18; abundance: once; CDR3nt: TGTGCCAGCTCACCGAGGACAGGGGACTATGGCTACACCTTC; CDR3aa: CASSPRTGDYGYTF
j_gene: TRBJ1-1; d_gene: .; v_gene: TRBV18; abundance: few; CDR3nt: TGTGCCAGCTCCCTCAGGGGTTGGGCTTTCTTT; CDR3aa: CASSLRGWAFF
j_gene: TRBJ1-2; d_gene: .; v_gene: TRBV15; abundance: .; CDR3nt: TGTGCCACCAGCAGAGGGGACGGGGAGGGTTACTATGGCTACACCTTC; CDR3aa: CATSRGDGEGYYGYTF
j_gene: TRBJ2-1; d_gene: TRBD1; v_gene: TRBV7-2; abundance: .; CDR3nt: TGTGCCAGCAGCTCGGCTTACCGGACAGGTAACAATGAGCAGTTCTTC; CDR3aa: CASSSAYRTGNNEQFF
j_gene: TRBJ2-3; d_gene: TRBD1; v_gene: TRBV10-3; abundance: .; CDR3nt: TGTGCCATCAGTGGGGACAGGGACACAGATACGCAGTATTTT; CDR3aa: CAISGDRDTDTQYF
j_gene: TRBJ2-3; d_gene: .; v_gene: TRBV4-2; abundance: few; CDR3nt: TGTGCCAGCAGCCCCCTAGACCGGGCAGATACGCAGTATTTT; CDR3aa: CASSPLDRADTQYF
j_gene: TRBJ2-7; d_gene: TRBD2; v_gene: TRBV2; abundance: few; CDR3nt: TGTGCCAGCAGTCTACGGGGAGGGAGCGAGCAGTACTTC; CDR3aa: CASSLRGGSEQYF
j_gene: TRBJ2-7; d_gene: TRBD2; v_gene: TRBV7-9; abundance: .; CDR3nt: TGTGCCAGCAGCTTAGCGGGACTAGCGGGTGAGCAGTACTTC; CDR3aa: CASSLAGLAGEQYF
j_gene: TRBJ1-4; d_gene: TRBD1; v_gene: TRBV29-1; abundance: .; CDR3nt: TGCAGCGCTAGAGGACAGGGTTTGGCAACTAATGAAAAACTGTTTTTT; CDR3aa: CSARGQGLATNEKLFF
j_gene: TRBJ1-2; d_gene: .; v_gene: TRBV5-6; abundance: .; CDR3nt: TGTGCCAGCAGCTCCGACAGGTCTCCCTATGGCTACACCTTC; CDR3aa: CASSSDRSPYGYTF
j_gene: TRBJ2-5; d_gene: .; v_gene: TRBV7-2; abundance: .; CDR3nt: TGTGCCAGCAGCCTCAGACTGGACCAAGAGACCCAGTACTTC; CDR3aa: CASSLRLDQETQYF
j_gene: TRBJ2-1; d_gene: .; v_gene: TRBV7-9; abundance: .; CDR3nt: TGTGCCAGCAGCCCAGAAGCGGTGTGGCACAATGAGCAGTTCTTC; CDR3aa: CASSPEAVWHNEQFF
j_gene: TRBJ1-2; d_gene: .; v_gene: TRBV5-1; abundance: .; CDR3nt: TGCGCCAGCAGCTTGAACCTCCTAGATGGCTACACCTTC; CDR3aa: CASSLNLLDGYTF
j_gene: TRBJ2-6; d_gene: TRBD1; v_gene: TRBV7-3; abundance: few; CDR3nt: TGTGCCAGCAGCCGGGACAGCTCTGGGGCCAACGTCCTGACTTTC; CDR3aa: CASSRDSSGANVLTF
j_gene: TRBJ2-7; d_gene: TRBD2; v_gene: TRBV4-3; abundance: few; CDR3nt: TGCGCCAGCAGCCAACAAATACGTCCGGTCCTAGCGGGAGCTTACGAGCAGTACTTC; CDR3aa: CASSQQIRPVLAGAYEQYF
j_gene: TRBJ2-1; d_gene: .; v_gene: TRBV19; abundance: .; CDR3nt: TGTGCCAGCGCCGTGAGAAACAATGAGCAGTTCTTC; CDR3aa: CASAVRNNEQFF
j_gene: TRBJ2-3; d_gene: TRBD2; v_gene: TRBV7-2; abundance: few; CDR3nt: TGTGCCAGCAGCTCATTAGGGACTAGCGGGGGTACGCAGTATTTT; CDR3aa: CASSSLGTSGGTQYF
j_gene: TRBJ1-1; d_gene: .; v_gene: TRBV7-9; abundance: .; CDR3nt: TGTGCCAGCAGCCCGAGGACACCTACGAACACTGAAGCTTTCTTT; CDR3aa: CASSPRTPTNTEAFF
j_gene: TRBJ2-6; d_gene: TRBD1; v_gene: TRBV6-5; abundance: few; CDR3nt: TGTGCCAGCAGCAGGACAGGGGCTGGGGCCAACGTCCTGACTTTC; CDR3aa: CASSRTGAGANVLTF
j_gene: TRBJ2-5; d_gene: TRBD1; v_gene: TRBV14; abundance: .; CDR3nt: TGTGCCAGCAGCCAAAGGGACAGGGGGCATCGAGGGACCCAGTACTTC; CDR3aa: CASSQRDRGHRGTQYF
j_gene: TRBJ1-3; d_gene: TRBD1; v_gene: TRBV5-6; abundance: .; CDR3nt: TGTGCCAGCAGCTTGACAGGGGGTGGAAACACCATATATTTT; CDR3aa: CASSLTGGGNTIYF
j_gene: TRBJ2-6; d_gene: TRBD2; v_gene: TRBV7-9; abundance: .; CDR3nt: TGTGCCAGCAGCTCCGAAGGACTAGCGGGGTATGGTACCGTCCTGACTTTC; CDR3aa: CASSSEGLAGYGTVLTF
j_gene: TRBJ2-7; d_gene: TRBD2; v_gene: TRBV28; abundance: .; CDR3nt: TGTGCCAGCAGTCCATCTGGTAGCGGGAGACTTGGCGAGCAGTACTTC; CDR3aa: CASSPSGSGRLGEQYF
j_gene: TRBJ2-4; d_gene: TRBD1; v_gene: TRBV6-5; abundance: few; CDR3nt: TGTGCCAGCAGTGAGACAGGGGACATTCAGTACTTC; CDR3aa: CASSETGDIQYF
j_gene: TRBJ2-7; d_gene: TRBD2; v_gene: TRBV2; abundance: .; CDR3nt: TGTGCCAGCAGTGGGCGGGAGAAGCAGTACTTC; CDR3aa: CASSGREKQYF
j_gene: TRBJ1-6; d_gene: .; v_gene: TRBV9; abundance: few; CDR3nt: TGTGCCAGCAGCGTAGGTCCCCACAGGACCTCTTCACCCCTCCACTTT; CDR3aa: CASSVGPHRTSSPLHF
j_gene: TRBJ2-2; d_gene: .; v_gene: TRBV19; abundance: .; CDR3nt: TGTGCCATCTCGACCGGGACAACAATCACCGGGGAGCTGTTTTTT; CDR3aa: CAISTGTTITGELFF
j_gene: TRBJ1-4; d_gene: .; v_gene: TRBV7-2; abundance: .; CDR3nt: TGTGCCAGCAGCCTTTTTGCAACTAATGAAAAACTGTTTTTT; CDR3aa: CASSLFATNEKLFF
j_gene: TRBJ2-5; d_gene: TRBD1; v_gene: TRBV15; abundance: .; CDR3nt: TGTGCCACCAGCAGAGTCAGGGGGATGGGTGAGACCCAGTACTTC; CDR3aa: CATSRVRGMGETQYF
j_gene: TRBJ1-5; d_gene: .; v_gene: TRBV19; abundance: .; CDR3nt: TGTGCCAGTAGTGACCCTAGAGGTAATCAGCCCCAGCATTTT; CDR3aa: CASSDPRGNQPQHF